This is a list of T cell receptor beta chains from one sample in a study of T cells after yellow fever vaccination. TCRdb re-called the 5' RACE reads through MiXCR, storing one row per CDR3 protein. This sample has some 110,000 distinct CDR3 sequences; approximately 7.1% occur once, and the top ten carry approximately 2.7%. The sequencing used CD4+ T cells sorted from PBMCs, collected roughly 45 days after the first yellow fever vaccination. These TCRs come from a man younger than 35 who received the YFV17D yellow fever vaccine. Each CDR3 is given with its conserved first and last residue. D genes are given only for firm matches. For some rows the clone size is stated as once, few or many, or as a class when expanded; others skip it.

V	size	J	D	DNA	CDR3
TRBV5-1	NA	TRBJ2-1	TRBD2	TGCGCCAGCAGCTCCGCAATATTAGCGGGGGCGAGCAATGAGCAGTTCTTC	CASSSAILAGASNEQFF
TRBV20-1	many	TRBJ2-1	NA	TGCAGTGCTAGTGGGGTCCTTCGGGAGTTCTTC	CSASGVLREFF
TRBV6-2/TRBV6-3	many	TRBJ2-1	NA	TGTGCCAGCAGTTACGGCAGATACAATGAGCAGTTCTTC	CASSYGRYNEQFF
TRBV25-1	many	TRBJ2-3	NA	TGTGCCAGCAGTGAATATCCGACAGAGAGCACAGATACGCAGTATTTT	CASSEYPTESTDTQYF
TRBV7-3	many	TRBJ2-5	NA	TGTGCCAGCAGCTTAGGTGGACTCGTACAAGAGACCCAGTACTTC	CASSLGGLVQETQYF
TRBV7-2	many	TRBJ1-5	NA	TGTGCCAGCAGCTCCCCAAACAGCTTACTGCCCCAGCATTTT	CASSSPNSLLPQHF
TRBV29-1	many	TRBJ2-1	TRBD1	TGCAGCGGCGCCTGGACAGGTCTCGAGGGGGAGCAGTTCTTC	CSGAWTGLEGEQFF
TRBV10-3	many	TRBJ2-3	NA	TGTGCCATCAGTGGATCCAGGACTAGCACAGATACGCAGTATTTT	CAISGSRTSTDTQYF
TRBV12-3/TRBV12-4	many	TRBJ2-1	NA	TGTGCCACCAAGAGCTCCTACAATGAGCAGTTCTTC	CATKSSYNEQFF
TRBV14	many	TRBJ2-3	NA	TGTGCCAGCAGCCAAGCCCCCAGGGGAACGGCAGATACGCAGTATTTT	CASSQAPRGTADTQYF
TRBV7-9	many	TRBJ2-7	NA	TGTGCCAGCAGCCCCTCATCCCCCTACGAGCAGTACTTC	CASSPSSPYEQYF
TRBV5-1	many	TRBJ2-3	NA	TGCGCCAGCAGCTTCCCGGGGGATGATACGCAGTATTTT	CASSFPGDDTQYF
TRBV30	few	TRBJ1-4	NA	TGTGCCTGGAGGAAGGGGTTGGGGTCAACTAATGAAAAACTGTTTTTT	CAWRKGLGSTNEKLFF
TRBV20-1	many	TRBJ2-3	NA	TGCAGTGCTAGTTTAACAGATACGCAGTATTTT	CSASLTDTQYF
TRBV11-2	many	TRBJ1-5	NA	TGTGCCAGCAGCTTATCTGGGGTAGAGGGCAATCAGCCCCAGCATTTT	CASSLSGVEGNQPQHF
TRBV5-1	once	TRBJ1-1	NA	TGCGCCAGCAGCTTCTCAGAGAACGCTGAAGCTTTCTTT	CASSFSENAEAFF